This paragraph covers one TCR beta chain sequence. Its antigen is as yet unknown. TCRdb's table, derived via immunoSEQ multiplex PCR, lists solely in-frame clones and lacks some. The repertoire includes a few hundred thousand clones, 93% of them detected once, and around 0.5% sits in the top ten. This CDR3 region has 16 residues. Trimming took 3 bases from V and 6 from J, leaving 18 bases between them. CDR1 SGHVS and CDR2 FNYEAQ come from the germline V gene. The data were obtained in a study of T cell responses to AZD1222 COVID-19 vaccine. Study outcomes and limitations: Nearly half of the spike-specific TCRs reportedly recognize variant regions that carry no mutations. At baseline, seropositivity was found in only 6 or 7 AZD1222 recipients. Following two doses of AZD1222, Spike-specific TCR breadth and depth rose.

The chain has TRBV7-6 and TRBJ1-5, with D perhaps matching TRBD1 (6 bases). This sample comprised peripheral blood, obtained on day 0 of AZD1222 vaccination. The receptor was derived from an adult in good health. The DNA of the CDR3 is TGTGCCAGCAGCTTGGGGGGAGAAGGGGGGATTCAGCCCCAGCATTTT. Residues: CASSLGGEGGIQPQHF.